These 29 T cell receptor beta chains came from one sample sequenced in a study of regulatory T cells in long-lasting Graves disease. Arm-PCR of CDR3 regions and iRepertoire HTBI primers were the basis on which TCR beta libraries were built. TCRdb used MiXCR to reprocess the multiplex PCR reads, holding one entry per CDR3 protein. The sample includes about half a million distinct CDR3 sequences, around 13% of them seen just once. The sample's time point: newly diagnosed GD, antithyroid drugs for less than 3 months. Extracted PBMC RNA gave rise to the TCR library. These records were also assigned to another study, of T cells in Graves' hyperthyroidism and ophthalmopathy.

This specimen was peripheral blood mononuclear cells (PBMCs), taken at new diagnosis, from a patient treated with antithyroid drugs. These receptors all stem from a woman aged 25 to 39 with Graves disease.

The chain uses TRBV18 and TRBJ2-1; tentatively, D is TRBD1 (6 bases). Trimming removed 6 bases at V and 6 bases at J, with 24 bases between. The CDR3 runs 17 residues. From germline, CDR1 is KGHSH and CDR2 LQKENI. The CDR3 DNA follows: TGTGCCAGCTCCGAACCGGTCGGTACAGGGAGAACCAATGAGCAGTTCTTC. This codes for CASSEPVGTGRTNEQFF.

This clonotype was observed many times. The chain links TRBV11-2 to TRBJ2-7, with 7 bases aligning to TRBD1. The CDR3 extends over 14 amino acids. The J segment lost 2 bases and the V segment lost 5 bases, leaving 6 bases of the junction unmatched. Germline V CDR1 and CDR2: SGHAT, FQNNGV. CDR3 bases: TGTGCCAGCAGCCCAGGGGGTCTGGCCTACGAGCAGTACTTC. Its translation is CASSPGGLAYEQYF.

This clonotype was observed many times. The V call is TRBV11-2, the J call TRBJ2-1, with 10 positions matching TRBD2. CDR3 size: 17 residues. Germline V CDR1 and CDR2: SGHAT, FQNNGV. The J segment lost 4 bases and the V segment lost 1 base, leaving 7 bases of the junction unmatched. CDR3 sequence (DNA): TGTGCCAGCAGCTTAGCGCTAGCGGGAGACTCTTACAATGAGCAGTTCTTC. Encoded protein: CASSLALAGDSYNEQFF.

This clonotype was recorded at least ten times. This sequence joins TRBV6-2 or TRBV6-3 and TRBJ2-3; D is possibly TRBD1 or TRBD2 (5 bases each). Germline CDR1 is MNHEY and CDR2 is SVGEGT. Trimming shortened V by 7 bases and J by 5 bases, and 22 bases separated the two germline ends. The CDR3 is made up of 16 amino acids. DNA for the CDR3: TGTGCCAGCACCTCACGGGGCCTTAAGAAGCGAGATACGCAGTATTTT. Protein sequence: CASTSRGLKKRDTQYF.

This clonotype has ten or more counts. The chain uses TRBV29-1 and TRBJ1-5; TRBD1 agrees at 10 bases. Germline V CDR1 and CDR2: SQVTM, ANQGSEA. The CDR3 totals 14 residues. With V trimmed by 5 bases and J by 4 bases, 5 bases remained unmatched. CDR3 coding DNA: TGCAGCGTTATAGGACAGGGGGAAAATCAGCCCCAGCATTTT. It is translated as CSVIGQGENQPQHF.

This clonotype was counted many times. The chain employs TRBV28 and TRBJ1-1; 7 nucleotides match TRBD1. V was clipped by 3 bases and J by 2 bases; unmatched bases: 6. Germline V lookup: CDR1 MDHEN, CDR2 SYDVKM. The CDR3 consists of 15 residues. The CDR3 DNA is TGTGCCAGCAGTTTCGGTAGAGGGGGCAACACTGAAGCTTTCTTT. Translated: CASSFGRGGNTEAFF.

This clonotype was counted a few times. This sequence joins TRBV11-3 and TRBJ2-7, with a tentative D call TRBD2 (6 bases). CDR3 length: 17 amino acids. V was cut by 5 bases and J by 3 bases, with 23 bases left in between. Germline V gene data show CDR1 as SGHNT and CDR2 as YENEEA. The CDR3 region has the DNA TGTGCCAGCAGCCAGGAAGGAGTGCGGGGTATCTTCTACGAGCAGTACTTC. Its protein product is CASSQEGVRGIFYEQYF.

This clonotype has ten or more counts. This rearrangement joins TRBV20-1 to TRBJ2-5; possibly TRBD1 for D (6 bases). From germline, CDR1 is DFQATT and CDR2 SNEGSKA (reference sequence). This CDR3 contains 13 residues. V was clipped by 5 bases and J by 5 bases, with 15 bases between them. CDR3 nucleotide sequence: TGCAGTGCTGTGCAGGGGACGGAGGAGACCCAGTACTTC. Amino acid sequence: CSAVQGTEETQYF.

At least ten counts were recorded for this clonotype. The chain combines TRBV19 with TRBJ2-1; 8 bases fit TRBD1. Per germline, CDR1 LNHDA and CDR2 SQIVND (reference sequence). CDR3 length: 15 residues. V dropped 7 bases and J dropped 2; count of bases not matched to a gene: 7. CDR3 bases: TGTGCCAGTACCATTCGGGACAGGACCTACAATGAGCAGTTCTTC. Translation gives CASTIRDRTYNEQFF.

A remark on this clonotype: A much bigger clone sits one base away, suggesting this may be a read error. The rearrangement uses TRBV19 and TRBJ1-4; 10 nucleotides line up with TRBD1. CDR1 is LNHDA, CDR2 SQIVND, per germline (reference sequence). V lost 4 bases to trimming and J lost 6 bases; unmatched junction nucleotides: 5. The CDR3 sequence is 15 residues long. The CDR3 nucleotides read TGTGCCAGTAGTACCCGGACAGGGGGGGATGAAAAACTGTTTTTT. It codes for CASSTRTGGDEKLFF.

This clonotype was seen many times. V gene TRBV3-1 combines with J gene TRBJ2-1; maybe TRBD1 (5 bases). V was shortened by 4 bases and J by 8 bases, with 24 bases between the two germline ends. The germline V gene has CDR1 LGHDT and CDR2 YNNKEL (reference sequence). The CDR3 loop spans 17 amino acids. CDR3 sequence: CASSLQDRMGRKDEQFF. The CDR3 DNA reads TGTGCCAGCAGCCTACAGGATAGAATGGGAAGGAAGGATGAGCAGTTCTTC.

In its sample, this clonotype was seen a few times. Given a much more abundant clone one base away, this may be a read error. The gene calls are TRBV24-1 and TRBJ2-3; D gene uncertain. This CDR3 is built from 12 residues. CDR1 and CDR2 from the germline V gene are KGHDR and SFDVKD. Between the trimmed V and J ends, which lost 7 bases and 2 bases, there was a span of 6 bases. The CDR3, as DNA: TGTGCCACCAGCCACCACACAGATACGCAGTATTTT. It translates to CATSHHTDTQYF.

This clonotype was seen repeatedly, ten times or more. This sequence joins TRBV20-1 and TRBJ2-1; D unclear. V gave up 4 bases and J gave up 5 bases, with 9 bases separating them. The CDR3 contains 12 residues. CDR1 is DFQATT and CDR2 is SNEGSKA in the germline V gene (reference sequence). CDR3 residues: CSATPENNEQFF. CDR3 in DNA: TGCAGTGCTACACCCGAAAACAATGAGCAGTTCTTC.

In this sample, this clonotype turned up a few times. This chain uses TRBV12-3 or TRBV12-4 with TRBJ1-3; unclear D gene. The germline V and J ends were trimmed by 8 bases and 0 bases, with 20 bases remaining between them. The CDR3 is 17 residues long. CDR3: CASSTLERVDSGNTIYF. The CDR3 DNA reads TGTGCCAGCTCGACTCTTGAGAGGGTAGACTCTGGAAACACCATATATTTT.

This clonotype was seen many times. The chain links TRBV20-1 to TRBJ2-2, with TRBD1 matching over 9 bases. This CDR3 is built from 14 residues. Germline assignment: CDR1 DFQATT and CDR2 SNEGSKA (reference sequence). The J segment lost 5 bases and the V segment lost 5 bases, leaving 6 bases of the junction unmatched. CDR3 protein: CSAAQGARTGELFF. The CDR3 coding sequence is TGCAGTGCTGCACAGGGGGCGCGGACCGGGGAGCTGTTTTTT.

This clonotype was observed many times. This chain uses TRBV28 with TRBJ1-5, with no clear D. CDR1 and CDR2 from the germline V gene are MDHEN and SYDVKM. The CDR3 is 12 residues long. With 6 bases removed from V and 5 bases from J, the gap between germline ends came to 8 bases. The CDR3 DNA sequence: TGTGCCAGCAGCTTAAGGGATCAGCCCCAGCATTTT. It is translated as CASSLRDQPQHF.

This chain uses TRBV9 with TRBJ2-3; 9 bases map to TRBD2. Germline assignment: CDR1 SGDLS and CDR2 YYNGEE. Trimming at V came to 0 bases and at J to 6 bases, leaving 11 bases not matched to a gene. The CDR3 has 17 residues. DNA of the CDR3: TGTGCCAGCAGCGTAGTGGAGACTAGCGGAAATTTGGATACGCAGTATTTT. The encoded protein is CASSVVETSGNLDTQYF.

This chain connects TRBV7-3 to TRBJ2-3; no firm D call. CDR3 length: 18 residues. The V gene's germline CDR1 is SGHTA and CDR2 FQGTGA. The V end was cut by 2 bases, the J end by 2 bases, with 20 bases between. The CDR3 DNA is TGTGCCAGCAGCTTAGGCCAAAAAGAATTTTGGGACACAGATACGCAGTATTTT. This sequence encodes CASSLGQKEFWDTDTQYF.

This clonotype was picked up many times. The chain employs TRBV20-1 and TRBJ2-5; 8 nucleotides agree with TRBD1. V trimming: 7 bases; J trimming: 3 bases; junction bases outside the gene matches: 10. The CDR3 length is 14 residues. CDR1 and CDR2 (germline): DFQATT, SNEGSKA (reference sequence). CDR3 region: CSVRDRGRKETQYF. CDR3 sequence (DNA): TGCAGTGTCCGCGACAGGGGAAGAAAAGAGACCCAGTACTTC.

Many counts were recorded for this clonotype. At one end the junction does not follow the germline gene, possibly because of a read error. The DNA for the CDR3 is TGTGCCAGCAGCGAAGAGACTAGCGGGAGGGCCTACACAGATACGCAGTATTTT. Translating gives CASSEETSGRAYTDTQYF. The chain uses TRBV6-1 and TRBJ2-3; TRBD2 matches at 14 bases. This CDR3 has 18 amino acids. The germline CDR1 and CDR2 sequences are MNHNS and SASEGT.

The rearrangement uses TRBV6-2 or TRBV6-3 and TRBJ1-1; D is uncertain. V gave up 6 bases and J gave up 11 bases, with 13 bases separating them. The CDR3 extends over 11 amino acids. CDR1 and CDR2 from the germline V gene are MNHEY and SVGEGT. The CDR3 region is CASSPAVGAFF. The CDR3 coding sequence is TGTGCCAGCAGCCCCGCCGTTGGGGCTTTCTTT.

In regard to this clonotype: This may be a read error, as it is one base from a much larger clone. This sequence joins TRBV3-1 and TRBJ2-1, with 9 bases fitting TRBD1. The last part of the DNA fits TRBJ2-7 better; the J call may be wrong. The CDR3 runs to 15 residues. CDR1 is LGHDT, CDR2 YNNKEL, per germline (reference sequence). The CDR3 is CASRPGTGMRNEQYF. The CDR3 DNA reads TGTGCCAGCAGGCCTGGGACAGGGATGCGCAATGAGCAGTACTTC.

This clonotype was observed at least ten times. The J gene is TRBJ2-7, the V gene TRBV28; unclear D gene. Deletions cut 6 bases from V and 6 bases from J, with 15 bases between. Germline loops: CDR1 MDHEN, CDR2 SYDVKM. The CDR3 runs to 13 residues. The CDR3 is CASSLSDGSEQYF. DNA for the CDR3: TGTGCCAGCAGCCTATCAGATGGAAGCGAGCAGTACTTC.

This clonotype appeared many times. The CDR3 loop is CASRRAAATGSPQHF. Here the CDR3 DNA reads TGTGCCAGCAGGAGAGCCGCCGCCACGGGGTCCCCCCAGCATTTT. The chain has TRBV7-8 and TRBJ1-5; D call uncertain. The CDR3 runs 15 residues. Germline V gene sequence: CDR1 SGHVS, CDR2 FQNEAQ. V was clipped by 6 bases and J by 10 bases, with 22 bases between them.

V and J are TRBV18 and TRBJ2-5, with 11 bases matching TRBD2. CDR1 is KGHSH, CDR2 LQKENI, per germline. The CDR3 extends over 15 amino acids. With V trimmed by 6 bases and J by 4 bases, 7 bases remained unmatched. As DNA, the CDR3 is TGTGCCAGCTCCCACACTAGCGGGAGTACAGAGACCCAGTACTTC. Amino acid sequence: CASSHTSGSTETQYF.

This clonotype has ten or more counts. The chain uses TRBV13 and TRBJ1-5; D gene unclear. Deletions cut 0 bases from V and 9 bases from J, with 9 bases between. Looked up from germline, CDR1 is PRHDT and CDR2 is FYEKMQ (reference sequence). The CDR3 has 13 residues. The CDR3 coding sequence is TGTGCCAGCAGCTTAGGGGGAGTGGCGCCCCAGCATTTT. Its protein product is CASSLGGVAPQHF.

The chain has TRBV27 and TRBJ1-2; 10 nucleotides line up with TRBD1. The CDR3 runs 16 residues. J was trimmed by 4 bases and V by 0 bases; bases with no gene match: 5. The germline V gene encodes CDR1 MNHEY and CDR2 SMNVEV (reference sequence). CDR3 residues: CASSLSYRDRGYGYTF. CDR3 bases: TGTGCCAGCAGTTTATCGTACCGGGACAGGGGCTATGGCTACACCTTC.

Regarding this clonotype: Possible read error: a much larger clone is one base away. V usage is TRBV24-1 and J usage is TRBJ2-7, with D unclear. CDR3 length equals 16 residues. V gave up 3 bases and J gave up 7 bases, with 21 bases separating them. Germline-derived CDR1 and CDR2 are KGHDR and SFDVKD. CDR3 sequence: CATSDGSDTYANEQYF. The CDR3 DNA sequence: TGTGCCACCAGTGATGGGTCAGATACTTACGCCAATGAGCAGTACTTC.

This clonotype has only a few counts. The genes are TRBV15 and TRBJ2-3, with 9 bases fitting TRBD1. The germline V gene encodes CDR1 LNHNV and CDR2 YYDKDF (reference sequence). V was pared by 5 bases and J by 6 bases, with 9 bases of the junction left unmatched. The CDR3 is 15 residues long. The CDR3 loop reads CATSVNRGLGDTQYF. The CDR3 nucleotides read TGTGCCACCAGCGTAAACAGGGGGCTAGGGGATACGCAGTATTTT. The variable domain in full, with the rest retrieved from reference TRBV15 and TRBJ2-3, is DAMVIQNPRYQVTQFGKPVTLSCSQTLNHNVMYWYQQKSSQAPKLLFHYYDKDFNNEADTPDNFQSRRPNTSFCFLDIRSPGLGDTAMYLCATSVNRGLGDTQYFGPGTRLTVL.